This T cell receptor (beta chain) appears in the sequencing data of a study of cytotoxic CD8 clonotypes in ibrutinib-treated CLL. Study-wide findings and caveats: A rise in clonality was seen at ibrutinib response, and a fall back toward baseline was seen at progression.

Target depth was 1 in 200,000 to 1 in 1 million T cells, about 10x per clonotype. Here immunoSEQ multiplex PCR was the method, and the copy in TCRdb shows in-frame clones only, minus some. The profile shows about 200,000 clones, about four fifths of them singletons. This CDR3 region has 12 residues. V dropped 2 bases and J dropped 7 bases, with 7 bases sitting between them. CDR1 is SGHTS, CDR2 YDEGEE, per germline. A word on this clone: Its specificity is not known.

The chain employs TRBV5-8 and TRBJ2-1; D gene ambiguous. The receptor was derived from a human donor with chronic lymphocytic leukemia. This specimen consisted of PBMCs, obtained after 12 months of ibrutinib treatment. The CDR3 region is CASSFNRNEQFF. The CDR3 nucleotides read TGTGCCAGCAGCTTTAATAGAAATGAGCAGTTCTTC.